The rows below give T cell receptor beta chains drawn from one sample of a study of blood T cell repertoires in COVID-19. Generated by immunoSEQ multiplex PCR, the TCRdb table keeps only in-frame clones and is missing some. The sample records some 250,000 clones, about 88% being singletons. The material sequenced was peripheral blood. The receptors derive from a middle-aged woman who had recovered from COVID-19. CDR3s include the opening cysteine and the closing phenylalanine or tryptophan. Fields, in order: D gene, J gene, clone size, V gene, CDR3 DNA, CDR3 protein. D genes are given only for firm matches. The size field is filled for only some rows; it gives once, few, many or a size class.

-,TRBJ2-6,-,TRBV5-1,TGCGCCAGCAGCTTGGCCTTACAGGCCTCTGGGGCCAACGTCCTGACTTTC,CASSLALQASGANVLTF
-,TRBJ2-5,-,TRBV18,TGTGCCAGCTCACCAGGGGGCGAGGAGACCCAGTACTTC,CASSPGGEETQYF
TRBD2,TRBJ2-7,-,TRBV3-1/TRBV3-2,TGTGCCAGCGCCCACGGGGGGGGTCCCTACGAGCAGTACTTC,CASAHGGGPYEQYF
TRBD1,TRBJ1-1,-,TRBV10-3,TGTGCCATCAGTGATTACAGGGGTGGCGGTGAAGCTTTCTTT,CAISDYRGGGEAFF
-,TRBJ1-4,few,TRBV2,TGTGCCAGCAGCCCCGGCAGCAGGGCAACTAATGAAAAACTGTTTTTT,CASSPGSRATNEKLFF
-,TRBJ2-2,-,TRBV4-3,TGCGCCAGCAGCCAAGTGGCGTGGGGCCCGAACACCGGGGAGCTGTTTTTT,CASSQVAWGPNTGELFF
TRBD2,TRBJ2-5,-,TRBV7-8,TGTGCCAGCAGCTTAGTCGGGGGGTTGTCCCAAGAGACCCAGTACTTC,CASSLVGGLSQETQYF
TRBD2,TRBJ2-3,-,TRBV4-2,TGTGCCAGCAGCCAAGAAAGGGCGGGAGTGGGCACAGATACGCAGTATTTT,CASSQERAGVGTDTQYF
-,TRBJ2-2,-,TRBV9,TGTGCCAGCAGCGCCCCTAGAGACCCAACCGGGGAGCTGTTTTTT,CASSAPRDPTGELFF
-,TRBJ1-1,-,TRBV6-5,TGTGCCACCCTCGGGAACACTGAAGCTTTCTTT,CATLGNTEAFF
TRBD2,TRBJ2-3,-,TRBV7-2,TGTGCCAGCAGCTATCATCTAGCGGGAGGGCCCGCAGATACGCAGTATTTT,CASSYHLAGGPADTQYF
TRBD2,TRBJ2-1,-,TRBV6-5,TGTGCCAGCAGTTACGAGTCACTAGCGGGAAGTGAGCAGTTCTTC,CASSYESLAGSEQFF
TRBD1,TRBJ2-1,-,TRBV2,TGTGCCAGCAGTGGGTTCGCCGGGACAGCCTCCTACAATGAGCAGTTCTTC,CASSGFAGTASYNEQFF
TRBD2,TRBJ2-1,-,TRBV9,TGTGCCAGCAATCTAGCGGGGAGCTCCTACAATGAGCAGTTCTTC,CASNLAGSSYNEQFF
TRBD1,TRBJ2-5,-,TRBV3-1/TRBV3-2,TGTGCCAGCAGCCCCATGGACAGGGGGCTTGAGACCCAGTACTTC,CASSPMDRGLETQYF
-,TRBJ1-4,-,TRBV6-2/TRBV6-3,TGTGCCAGCAGTTACGCCTTGACGGGTGGTAATGAAAAACTGTTTTTT,CASSYALTGGNEKLFF
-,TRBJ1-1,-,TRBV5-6,TGTGCCAGCAGCTTTGTGCTAACGAACACTGAAGCTTTCTTT,CASSFVLTNTEAFF
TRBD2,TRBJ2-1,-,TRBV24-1,TGTGCCACCAGTGAACGCAGCGGGGGCGTCAATGAGCAGTTCTTC,CATSERSGGVNEQFF
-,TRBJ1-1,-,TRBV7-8,TGTGCCAGCAGCTTACCTGGACAGCACACTGAAGCTTTCTTT,CASSLPGQHTEAFF
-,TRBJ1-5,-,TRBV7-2,TGTGCCAGCAGCTTAGCGGGGCCCAATCAGCCCCAGCATTTT,CASSLAGPNQPQHF
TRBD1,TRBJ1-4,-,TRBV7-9,TGTGCCAGCAGCTCGCGAACAGGGGGACGGGATGAAAAACTGTTTTTT,CASSSRTGGRDEKLFF
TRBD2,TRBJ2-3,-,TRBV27,TGTGCCAGCAGTTTCTCTAGCGGGTACACAGATACGCAGTATTTT,CASSFSSGYTDTQYF
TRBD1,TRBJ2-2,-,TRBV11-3,TGTGCCAGCACCCTGGGACAGGGCGTCTTCTTAGCGGGCGGGGAGCTGTTTTTT,CASTLGQGVFLAGGELFF
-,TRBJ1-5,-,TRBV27,TGTGCCAGCAGTTCAGTGCAGGGCACGTATGGCCGATTGCCCACCCAGCATTTT,CASSSVQGTYGRLPTQHF
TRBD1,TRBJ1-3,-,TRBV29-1,TGCAGCGTGGCGACAGGGGACTCTGGAAACACCATATATTTT,CSVATGDSGNTIYF
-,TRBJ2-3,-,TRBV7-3,TGTGCCAGCAGCACTAGCACAGATACGCAGTATTTT,CASSTSTDTQYF
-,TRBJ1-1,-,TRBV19,TGTGCCAGTAGTACCGTAGGCGGCAGTGAAGCTTTCTTT,CASSTVGGSEAFF
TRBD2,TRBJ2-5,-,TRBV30,TGTGCCTCCTCCCTGCGGGGGGCCCAGAGGGAGACCCAGTACTTC,CASSLRGAQRETQYF
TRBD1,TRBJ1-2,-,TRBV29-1,TGCAGCGTTGAAGAGCGGGGACAGGGGGAAGACTATGGCTACACCTTC,CSVEERGQGEDYGYTF